The 30 T cell receptor beta chains given below trace back to one sample, sequenced in a study of T cells in Graves' hyperthyroidism and ophthalmopathy. RNA transcripts served as the template for amplifying TCR beta CDR3 regions. A first-round RT-PCR of the TCR CDR3 used the HTBI primer set. TCRdb passed the multiplex PCR reads through MiXCR, listing each CDR3 protein once. The repertoire holds around 700,000 distinct CDR3 sequences, roughly 20% seen once, with around 15% in the top ten. The sequencing sample was made of blood. These receptors originate from a woman in her fifties or sixties with Graves' hyperthyroidism that later progressed to Graves' ophthalmopathy.

This clonotype was detected only a few times. The genes are TRBV7-3 and TRBJ2-1, with 9 bases matching TRBD1. The germline gives CDR1 SGHTA, CDR2 FQGTGA. This CDR3 comprises 16 residues. With V trimmed by 4 bases and J by 1 base, 5 bases remained unmatched. In DNA, the CDR3 is TGTGCCAGCAGCTATACAGGGACAGGGTCCTACAATGAGCAGTTCTTC. As protein: CASSYTGTGSYNEQFF.

J is TRBJ1-1 and V is TRBV28; perhaps TRBD1 as D (6 bases). The V gene's germline CDR1 is MDHEN and CDR2 SYDVKM. Trimming shortened V by 6 bases and J by 0 bases, and 17 bases separated the two germline ends. The CDR3 extends over 16 amino acids. CDR3 residues: CASSRQDPLLNTEAFF. For the CDR3, the DNA is TGTGCCAGCAGCCGACAGGACCCGCTATTGAACACTGAAGCTTTCTTT.

This clonotype was recorded many times. The chain has TRBV12-3 or TRBV12-4 and TRBJ1-5, with 7 bases matching TRBD1. V lost 4 bases, J lost 4 bases, and 4 bases stayed unmatched. CDR3 size: 14 residues. The CDR3 sequence: CASSWDSENQPQHF. The CDR3 region has the DNA TGTGCCAGCAGTTGGGACAGCGAAAATCAGCCCCAGCATTTT.

This clonotype was counted many times. CDR3 DNA sequence: TGTGCCAGCAGTGTTAGGGGGACCCAGTACTTC. Protein: CASSVRGTQYF. The chain employs TRBV28 and TRBJ2-5; D might be TRBD1 (5 bases). This CDR3 contains 11 residues. The germline V gene encodes CDR1 MDHEN and CDR2 SYDVKM. V was pared by 5 bases and J by 7 bases, with 8 bases between. Full variable domain (rest looked up from reference TRBV28 and TRBJ2-5): DVKVTQSSRYLVKRTGEKVFLECVQDMDHENMFWYRQDPGLGLRLIYFSYDVKMKEKGDIPEGYSVSREKKERFSLILESASTNQTSMYLCASSVRGTQYFGPGTRLLVL.

This clonotype was recorded many times. The chain employs TRBV7-2 and TRBJ1-2; the D gene is possibly TRBD1 (6 bases). V lost 3 bases, J lost 4 bases, and 12 bases lay in between. From germline, CDR1 is SGHTA and CDR2 FQGNSA. This CDR3 is 14 amino acids long. The CDR3 DNA follows: TGTGCCAGCAGCTTTCACAGGGATGGCTATGGCTACACCTTC. It is translated as CASSFHRDGYGYTF.

This clonotype came up many times. V is TRBV5-6 and J is TRBJ2-3; no clear D gene. The CDR3 length is 14 residues. Germline CDR1 and CDR2: SGHDT and YYEEEE. With 4 bases removed from V and 3 bases from J, the gap between germline ends came to 12 bases. In DNA, the CDR3 is TGTGCCAGCAGCCGCCGGCTATTGACAGATACGCAGTATTTT. Amino acids: CASSRRLLTDTQYF.

This chain uses TRBV18 with TRBJ1-6, with D possibly being TRBD1 (6 bases). This CDR3 contains 17 residues. CDR1 KGHSH and CDR2 LQKENI come from the germline V gene. Trimming shortened V by 3 bases and J by 5 bases, and 17 bases separated the two germline ends. The CDR3 region is CASSPDGVKGDNSPLHF. In DNA form, the CDR3 reads TGTGCCAGCTCACCTGACGGAGTAAAGGGGGATAATTCACCCCTCCACTTT.

The chain couples TRBV27 to TRBJ2-3; 8 nucleotides align to TRBD2. Germline lookup yields CDR1 MNHEY and CDR2 SMNVEV (reference sequence). The CDR3 consists of 17 residues. V was pared by 3 bases and J by 5 bases, with 13 bases of the junction left unmatched. The DNA of the CDR3 is TGTGCCAGCAGTTTCTTAACCCTCGGCGGGGGGCAAGATACGCAGTATTTT. It translates to CASSFLTLGGGQDTQYF.

The chain links TRBV5-6 to TRBJ1-2; 10 bases are a match to TRBD1. CDR1 and CDR2 from the germline V gene are SGHDT and YYEEEE. The V gene end was trimmed by 2 bases and the J gene end by 7 bases; junction bases not matched to a gene: 11. There are 16 residues in the CDR3. The CDR3 DNA sequence: TGTGCCAGCAGCTTCAAAACGGGACAGGGGCGGCGTGGCTACACCTTC. This translates into CASSFKTGQGRRGYTF.

At least ten counts were recorded for this clonotype. V usage is TRBV7-8 and J usage is TRBJ1-2, with a weak D call TRBD1 (5 bases). Trimming shortened V by 7 bases and J by 4 bases, and 19 bases separated the two germline ends. This CDR3 has 15 amino acids. Germline CDR1 reads SGHVS; CDR2 reads FQNEAQ. The CDR3 DNA follows: TGTGCCAGCACCATCCAAGCGGGGGACTCCTATGGCTACACCTTC. This translates into CASTIQAGDSYGYTF. Full variable domain (outside the CDR3, taken from reference TRBV7-8 and TRBJ1-2): GAGVSQSPRYKVAKRGQDVALRCDPISGHVSLFWYQQALGQGPEFLTYFQNEAQLDKSGLPSDRFFAERPEGSVSTLKIQRTQQEDSAVYLCASTIQAGDSYGYTFGSGTRLTVV.

The chain couples TRBV15 to TRBJ2-2, with 7 bases that match TRBD1. CDR1 and CDR2 from the germline V gene are LNHNV and YYDKDF (reference sequence). With V trimmed by 0 bases and J by 4 bases, 11 bases remained unmatched. The CDR3 loop spans 18 amino acids. The CDR3 protein is CATSRDQGRGGPTGELFF. For the CDR3, the DNA is TGTGCCACCAGCAGAGATCAGGGGCGAGGGGGCCCCACCGGGGAGCTGTTTTTT.

Worth noting for this clonotype: This may stem from a read error, because a much larger clone lies one nucleotide away. J is TRBJ2-3 and V is TRBV9; unclear D gene. In germline, CDR1 is SGDLS, CDR2 YYNGEE. This CDR3 is built from 11 residues. V was pared by 0 bases and J by 4 bases, with 0 bases between. The CDR3 region is CASSVADTQYF. DNA of the CDR3: TGTGCCAGCAGCGTAGCAGATACGCAGTATTTT.

As DNA, the CDR3 is TGTGCCAGCTCCCCGGCGGGGGGCGGAAGCTCCTACGAGCAGTACTTC. This gives the protein CASSPAGGGSSYEQYF. The chain is built from TRBV18 and TRBJ2-7, with TRBD2 matching over 8 bases. V lost 6 bases to trimming and J lost 0 bases; unmatched junction nucleotides: 10. CDR1 KGHSH and CDR2 LQKENI come from the germline V gene. The CDR3 length is 16 residues.

In its sample, this clonotype was seen a few times. The gene calls are TRBV20-1 and TRBJ2-5; 8 nucleotides align to TRBD1. Germline CDR1 and CDR2: DFQATT and SNEGSKA (reference sequence). The junction had 4 bases not matched to a gene; V was cut back by 5 bases and J by 2 bases. CDR3 length: 13 residues. The CDR3 nucleotides are TGCAGTGCTCCGGACAGGGCTCAAGAGACCCAGTACTTC. Protein: CSAPDRAQETQYF.

This clonotype has ten or more counts. Here the CDR3 reads CASSLLRGDTQYF. The CDR3 nucleotides read TGTGCCAGCAGCTTACTTAGGGGGGATACGCAGTATTTT. The rearrangement joins TRBV11-3 to TRBJ2-3; perhaps TRBD1 as D (6 bases). Germline V lookup: CDR1 SGHNT, CDR2 YENEEA. The CDR3 totals 13 residues. The ends were cut back, 2 bases at V and 6 bases at J, with 9 bases in the middle.

The chain has TRBV20-1 and TRBJ2-3; 7 bases agree with TRBD2. V lost 0 bases to trimming and J lost 0 bases; unmatched junction nucleotides: 3. The CDR3 totals 15 residues. Per the germline V gene, CDR1 is DFQATT and CDR2 is SNEGSKA (reference sequence). CDR3 bases: TGCAGTGCTAGAGATCAAGCGGGGAGCACAGATACGCAGTATTTT. Its protein is CSARDQAGSTDTQYF.

This clonotype was observed a handful of times. The chain is built from TRBV7-8 and TRBJ1-5; D might be TRBD1 (5 bases). Germline CDR1 is SGHVS and CDR2 is FQNEAQ. V was trimmed by 1 base and J by 5 bases, leaving 18 bases between them. The CDR3 totals 17 residues. The CDR3 sequence is CASSLEAGLEGYQPQHF. CDR3 DNA: TGTGCCAGCAGCTTAGAGGCGGGACTTGAAGGGTATCAGCCCCAGCATTTT. Filled out from reference TRBV7-8 and TRBJ1-5, the complete variable domain reads GAGVSQSPRYKVAKRGQDVALRCDPISGHVSLFWYQQALGQGPEFLTYFQNEAQLDKSGLPSDRFFAERPEGSVSTLKIQRTQQEDSAVYLCASSLEAGLEGYQPQHFGDGTRLSIL.

This clonotype occurred a few times. The chain recombines TRBV6-1 with TRBJ2-1; no clear D. CDR1 is MNHNS, CDR2 SASEGT, per germline. Trimming stripped 5 bases from V and 2 bases from J, with 4 bases between. CDR3 size: 12 residues. CDR3: CASSSAYNEQFF. For the CDR3, the DNA is TGTGCCAGCAGTTCAGCCTACAATGAGCAGTTCTTC.

This clonotype was recorded once. In nucleotides, the CDR3 is TGTGCCAGCAGCCCGGGCGAAAGTATTGGAAACACCATATATTTT. It yields the protein CASSPGESIGNTIYF. V gene TRBV7-6 combines with J gene TRBJ1-3, with no clear D. V lost 5 bases, J lost 3 bases, and 14 bases lay in between. CDR3 length equals 15 residues. Per germline, CDR1 SGHVS and CDR2 FNYEAQ. Full variable domain (outside the CDR3, taken from reference TRBV7-6 and TRBJ1-3): GAGVSQSPRYKVTKRGQDVALRCDPISGHVSLYWYRQALGQGPEFLTYFNYEAQQDKSGLPNDRFSAERPEGSISTLTIQRTEQRDSAMYRCASSPGESIGNTIYFGEGSWLTVV.

This chain links TRBV18 with TRBJ1-3; D remains ambiguous. CDR3 length equals 16 residues. Germline values: CDR1 KGHSH, CDR2 LQKENI. The V gene lost 2 bases and the J gene lost 0 bases, with 11 bases spanning the gap. The CDR3 DNA is TGTGCCAGCTCACCAAGCGACCCTATCTCTGGAAACACCATATATTTT. Translation gives CASSPSDPISGNTIYF.

This clonotype was detected only a few times. J is TRBJ2-1 and V is TRBV7-9; D possibly matches TRBD1 or TRBD2 (5 bases each). The V and J ends lost 5 bases and 0 bases respectively, with 11 bases between them. This CDR3 spans 15 amino acids. CDR1 is SEHNR, CDR2 FQNEAQ, per germline (reference sequence). CDR3 protein: CASSRDGVSYNEQFF. The CDR3 nucleotides read TGTGCCAGCAGCCGGGACGGGGTCTCCTACAATGAGCAGTTCTTC.

This clonotype was seen a handful of times. The chain recombines TRBV6-4 with TRBJ2-3; D possibly corresponds to TRBD2 (6 bases). Germline V gives CDR1 MRHNA, CDR2 SNTAGT. The V end was cut by 2 bases, the J end by 0 bases, with 12 bases between. The CDR3 runs to 16 residues. Written as DNA, the CDR3 is TGTGCCAGCAGTGACACCGGGAGTCCAAGCACAGATACGCAGTATTTT. This codes for CASSDTGSPSTDTQYF.

The table lists this clonotype with many counts. The V call is TRBV7-3, the J call TRBJ2-1; 13 bases map to TRBD2. Germline V gene lookup returns CDR1 SGHTA and CDR2 FQGTGA. This CDR3 is 19 amino acids long. With 5 bases clipped from V and 10 bases from J, the junction kept 20 bases outside the gene matches. The CDR3 DNA sequence: TGTGCCAGCAGCATGGCATTTAGGGGGGGACTAGCGGGGCCGGAAGAGCAGTTCTTC. Residues: CASSMAFRGGLAGPEEQFF.

Concerning this clonotype itself: A much bigger clone sits one base away, suggesting this may be a read error. The chain recombines TRBV30 with TRBJ2-3, with D possibly matching TRBD1 (5 bases). Germline CDR1 GTSNPN, CDR2 SVGIG (reference sequence). Deletions cut 5 bases from V and 4 bases from J, with 7 bases between. CDR3 length: 11 residues. The CDR3 is CAWEGADTQYF. The CDR3 bases are TGTGCCTGGGAAGGGGCAGATACGCAGTATTTT.

This clonotype was recorded many times. The gene calls are TRBV6-1 and TRBJ2-1; D remains ambiguous. Trimming removed 2 bases from V and 4 bases from J, with 12 bases in between. Germline V CDR1 and CDR2: MNHNS, SASEGT. The CDR3 totals 15 residues. DNA for the CDR3: TGTGCCAGCAGTGAAATGGGTCAGGAGTACAATGAGCAGTTCTTC. It specifies CASSEMGQEYNEQFF.

There are a few counts of this clonotype. V is TRBV7-2 and J is TRBJ2-1, with 13 bases lining up with TRBD2. The junction had 9 bases not matched to a gene; V was cut back by 6 bases and J by 7 bases. CDR1 and CDR2 from the germline V gene are SGHTA and FQGNSA. This CDR3 region has 16 residues. DNA for the CDR3: TGTGCCAGCAGATCGGGACTAGCGGGGCGATTGAATGAGCAGTTCTTC. As protein: CASRSGLAGRLNEQFF. Combining the CDR3 with reference TRBV7-2 and TRBJ2-1 gives the whole variable domain GAGVSQSPSNKVTEKGKDVELRCDPISGHTALYWYRQSLGQGLEFLIYFQGNSAPDKSGLPSDRFSAERTGGSVSTLTIQRTQQEDSAVYLCASRSGLAGRLNEQFFGPGTRLTVL.

The J gene is TRBJ2-1, the V gene TRBV25-1, with D unresolved. The V end was cut by 4 bases, the J end by 0 bases, with 16 bases between. This CDR3 spans 17 amino acids. The V gene's germline CDR1 is MGHDK and CDR2 SYGVNS. CDR3 residues: CASSGPRDLSSYNEQFF. CDR3 sequence (DNA): TGTGCCAGCAGTGGTCCCCGAGACCTCAGCTCCTACAATGAGCAGTTCTTC.

The chain employs TRBV4-1 and TRBJ1-1, with 10 bases matching TRBD1. CDR1 MGHRA and CDR2 YSYEKL come from the germline V gene. The CDR3 is 15 residues long. Trimming took 1 base from V and 4 from J; bases not matched to a gene: 3. The CDR3 sequence is CASSQVRTGGTEAFF. The CDR3 region has the DNA TGCGCCAGCAGCCAAGTTCGGACAGGGGGCACTGAAGCTTTCTTT.

This clonotype has a count of ten or more. This rearrangement joins TRBV12-3 or TRBV12-4 to TRBJ1-5; a possible D gene is TRBD1 (6 bases). Trimming removed 5 bases at V and 2 bases at J, with 22 bases between. CDR3 length equals 18 residues. CDR3 region: CASSPRNPGENGNQPQHF. The CDR3 bases are TGTGCCAGCAGTCCGCGAAATCCAGGGGAAAATGGCAATCAGCCCCAGCATTTT.

This clonotype showed up just a few times. A much larger clone differs from this one at a single base, so this may be a read error. The chain uses TRBV4-2 and TRBJ1-1; D not certain. CDR1 is LGHNA and CDR2 is YNFKEQ in the germline V gene. V shed 0 bases and J shed 1 base, with 6 bases lying between them. The CDR3 spans 14 residues. CDR3 loop: CASSQDIGNTEAFF. DNA for the CDR3: TGTGCCAGCAGCCAAGATATTGGGAACACTGAAGCTTTCTTT.